Listed below are T cell receptor beta chains from one sample, sequenced in a study of spatial heterogeneity in lung cancer. From the 5' RACE reads, TCRdb called clonotypes with MiXCR, one entry per CDR3 protein. This table holds 3,000 to 3,500 distinct CDR3 sequences, about 7.3% found once. Sequencing was performed on lung tumor tissue, taken at surgery. These receptors were collected from a male donor with early-stage non-small cell lung cancer. CDR3s include the opening cysteine and the closing phenylalanine or tryptophan. The D gene is left open where the match is weak. Clone size, where shown, is once, few, many, or a class for clones that have expanded.

V gene,D gene,CDR3 length,clone size,J gene,CDR3 DNA,CDR3 protein
TRBV20-1,TRBD1,16,medium-sized,TRBJ1-4,TGCAGTGCTAGGGGACAGGGGCAGTCAACTAATGAAAAACTGTTTTTT,CSARGQGQSTNEKLFF
TRBV6-5,TRBD1,15,medium-sized,TRBJ1-1,TGTGCCAGCAGTTATTTAGACTATCGACAGGGTGAAGCTTTCTTT,CASSYLDYRQGEAFF
TRBV23-1,NA,10,medium-sized,TRBJ1-5,TGCGCCACCGATGTCCCCCCCCAGCATTTT,CATDVPPQHF
TRBV11-2,NA,13,medium-sized,TRBJ2-1,TGTGCCAGCAGCTTAGGGGGCAGTGGTGAGCAGTTCTTC,CASSLGGSGEQFF
TRBV9,TRBD2,16,medium-sized,TRBJ2-3,TGTGCCAGCAGCCCTGGGACTAGCGGTAGCACAGATACGCAGTATTTT,CASSPGTSGSTDTQYF
TRBV6-1,NA,13,many,TRBJ2-5,TGTGCCAGCAGCCACGTGGGGCAAGAGACCCAGTACTTC,CASSHVGQETQYF
TRBV3-1,NA,14,medium-sized,TRBJ2-2,TGTGCCAGCAGCCAGGATAGCCAGACCGGGGAGCTGTTTTTT,CASSQDSQTGELFF
TRBV7-2,NA,17,medium-sized,TRBJ2-2,TGTGCCAGCAGCTTAGTCGGGCGACTACGCCAGGGCGGGGAGCTGTTTTTT,CASSLVGRLRQGGELFF
TRBV3-1,NA,15,medium-sized,TRBJ1-1,TGTGCCAGCAGACCCTACGTAGGCATGAACACTGAAGCTTTCTTT,CASRPYVGMNTEAFF
TRBV7-2,NA,14,NA,TRBJ1-1,TGTGCCAGCAGCTTAAGTATCGGGGGGACTGAAGCTTTCTTT,CASSLSIGGTEAFF
TRBV5-1,NA,18,medium-sized,TRBJ2-7,TGCGCCAGCAGCTTGGAAGGTTCCCGGCGGGGGCGACTCTACGAGCAGTACTTC,CASSLEGSRRGRLYEQYF
TRBV6-2/TRBV6-3,NA,12,many,TRBJ2-7,TGTGCCAGCAGTACCGGACCCCACGAGCAGTACTTC,CASSTGPHEQYF
TRBV7-2,TRBD1,15,few,TRBJ1-2,TGTGCCAGCAGCACTTCAACCGGGACAGAAGTCGGCTACACCTTC,CASSTSTGTEVGYTF
TRBV6-2/TRBV6-3,NA,13,medium-sized,TRBJ2-1,TGTGCCAGCAGTCGGCCCCTTCGGAATGAGCAGTTCTTC,CASSRPLRNEQFF
TRBV29-1,NA,13,many,TRBJ1-4,TGCAGTTGCGCAGACAGGTCAGGTGAAAAACTGTTTTTT,CSCADRSGEKLFF
TRBV11-2,NA,14,many,TRBJ2-3,TGTGCCAGCAGCTTAGTCGGGGGCACAGATACGCAGTATTTT,CASSLVGGTDTQYF
TRBV28,TRBD2,13,NA,TRBJ2-2,TGTGCAGCGGGGCTACCCGACTGGGGGGAGCTGTTTTTT,CAAGLPDWGELFF
TRBV7-2,NA,16,medium-sized,TRBJ2-1,TGTGCCAGCAGCTTAGTATCTCAGGGGGGGCGAGATGAGCAGTTCTTC,CASSLVSQGGRDEQFF
TRBV28,TRBD2,15,hyperexpanded,TRBJ2-7,TGTGCCAGCAGCAGACTAGCGGGGAGCTCCTACGAGCAGTACTTC,CASSRLAGSSYEQYF
TRBV28,NA,12,NA,TRBJ1-1,TGTGCCAGCCGCCGTGGAGGCAAATCAGCTTTCTTT,CASRRGGKSAFF
TRBV6-2/TRBV6-3,NA,17,medium-sized,TRBJ2-1,TGTGCCAGCAGTTCTGTCCCCGCGGGGGCGACTAAGGATGAGCAGTTCTTC,CASSSVPAGATKDEQFF
TRBV4-3,NA,15,NA,TRBJ2-1,TGCGCCAGCAGCCAAGGGTCCGGGGTCGACAATGAGCAGTTCTTC,CASSQGSGVDNEQFF
TRBV6-5,TRBD1,13,medium-sized,TRBJ2-5,TGTGCCAGCAGGACAGGGGGGGATGAGACCCAGTACTTC,CASRTGGDETQYF
TRBV7-9,NA,13,many,TRBJ2-3,TGTGCCAGCAGCCAAGCGGGCACAGATACGCAGTATTTT,CASSQAGTDTQYF
TRBV7-9,NA,14,NA,TRBJ2-7,TGTGCCAGCAGCTCCGACAGAACCTCCTACGAGCAGTACTTC,CASSSDRTSYEQYF
TRBV27,NA,15,many,TRBJ2-5,TGTGCCAGCAGTTTAACCCCCGGGTTGTTTAAGACCCAGTACTTC,CASSLTPGLFKTQYF
TRBV5-4,TRBD1,16,medium-sized,TRBJ2-2,TGTGCCAGCAGCAAGGGACAGCTCGCGAACACCGGGGAGCTGTTTTTT,CASSKGQLANTGELFF
TRBV12-5,TRBD2,14,medium-sized,TRBJ2-1,TGTGCTAGTGGGAGCGGGGGGGCGTACAATGAGCAGTTCTTC,CASGSGGAYNEQFF
TRBV5-1,TRBD2,13,many,TRBJ2-1,TGCGCCAGCAGCCCGACTAGCGACAATGAGCAGTTCTTC,CASSPTSDNEQFF
TRBV6-2/TRBV6-3,NA,13,many,TRBJ2-6,TGTGCCAGCAGTTATTCTGGGGCCAACGTCCTGACTTTC,CASSYSGANVLTF
TRBV6-1,NA,14,medium-sized,TRBJ1-6,TGTGCCAGCAGCGCCAAGGGCCCTTATTCACCCCTCCACTTT,CASSAKGPYSPLHF
TRBV6-5,NA,16,many,TRBJ2-2,TGTGCCAGCAGTCGGAGTCTTGACAGCAACACCGGGGAGCTGTTTTTT,CASSRSLDSNTGELFF
TRBV28,TRBD2,17,medium-sized,TRBJ2-6,TGTGCCAGCAGTCCGCCGGGAGGGACCCCCGGGGCCAACGTCCTGACTTTC,CASSPPGGTPGANVLTF
TRBV11-2,NA,16,medium-sized,TRBJ2-2,TGTGCCAGCAGCCCCCCTGGGGGGGCCGACACCGGGGAGCTGTTTTTT,CASSPPGGADTGELFF
TRBV28,TRBD2,13,medium-sized,TRBJ2-7,TGTGCCAGCAGCCCCGGGACTAGCGGGGAGCAGTACTTC,CASSPGTSGEQYF
TRBV6-2/TRBV6-3,TRBD2,17,medium-sized,TRBJ2-1,TGTGCCAGCATCCGGGGCGGCGGGGGAGCGATATGGAATGAGCAGTTCTTC,CASIRGGGGAIWNEQFF
TRBV5-5,TRBD2,14,medium-sized,TRBJ2-7,TGTGCCAGCAGCTTGAAGGGGAGGGGCTACGAGCAGTACTTC,CASSLKGRGYEQYF
TRBV6-5,NA,14,medium-sized,TRBJ1-1,TGTGCCAGCAGTTACTCGACAGGCGTCACTGAAGCTTTCTTT,CASSYSTGVTEAFF
TRBV4-1,NA,18,medium-sized,TRBJ2-7,TGCGCCAGCAGCCAAGATGGGGGTAGCGCCACCGAGGGAAACGAGCAGTACTTC,CASSQDGGSATEGNEQYF
TRBV7-2,NA,14,medium-sized,TRBJ1-2,TGTGCCAGCAGCCCAGGGGCAGCAGCTTATGGCTACACCTTC,CASSPGAAAYGYTF
TRBV28,NA,16,NA,TRBJ1-1,TGTGCCAGCAGTTTTTCCGGGGGCATTATTGACACTGAAGCTTTCTTT,CASSFSGGIIDTEAFF
TRBV5-1,NA,15,medium-sized,TRBJ2-3,TGCGCCAGCAGCTCGGGGCAGGGGTTCACAGATACGCAGTATTTT,CASSSGQGFTDTQYF
TRBV2,TRBD1,12,few,TRBJ1-6,TGTGCCAGCGGGACAGAAAATTCATCCCTCCACTTT,CASGTENSSLHF
TRBV12-3/TRBV12-4,TRBD2,16,NA,TRBJ2-2,TGTGCCAGCAGTTTGAGTAGCGGGCCGTACACCGGGGAGCTGTTTTTT,CASSLSSGPYTGELFF
TRBV7-9,TRBD2,15,few,TRBJ2-2,TGTGCCAGCAGCTTACTAGCGGCGAACACCGGGGAGCTGTTTTTT,CASSLLAANTGELFF
TRBV12-3/TRBV12-4,NA,16,medium-sized,TRBJ1-5,TGTGCCAGCAGTTTAGCCCCGGGCGCGAGCAATCAGCCCCAGCATTTT,CASSLAPGASNQPQHF
TRBV5-1,NA,14,medium-sized,TRBJ2-2,TGCGCCAGCAGCTTGGGACGGGTCACCGGGGAGCTGTTTTTT,CASSLGRVTGELFF
TRBV3-1,NA,13,many,TRBJ2-2,TGTGCCAGCAGCCAGCGAGGGGGCGGGGAGCTGTTTTTT,CASSQRGGGELFF
TRBV7-9,TRBD1,15,medium-sized,TRBJ1-2,TGTGCCAGCGATGGAGACAGGGTATCAGGGTATGGCTACACCTTC,CASDGDRVSGYGYTF
TRBV11-2,NA,17,many,TRBJ2-1,TGTGCCAGCAGCGACCAGACAGTCCCTAGCTCCTACAATGAGCAGTTCTTC,CASSDQTVPSSYNEQFF
TRBV12-3/TRBV12-4,NA,14,medium-sized,TRBJ1-1,TGTGCCAGCAGCAGAGTTACAGGGAACACTGAAGCTTTCTTT,CASSRVTGNTEAFF